The next 9 T cell receptor beta chains were all read from a single sample in a study of T cell repertoires in cytomegalovirus infection. TCRdb recomputed calls from the reads with MiXCR, one row per CDR3 protein. The sample records around 330,000 distinct CDR3 sequences, roughly 16% being singletons. Specimen: PBMCs. Every receptor here comes from a human donor in good health (CMV status not recorded). Some clones in this sample may be carry-over from other donors' samples.

This clonotype was observed a few times. This chain uses TRBV20-1 with TRBJ2-1; TRBD2 agrees at 8 bases. From germline, CDR1 is DFQATT and CDR2 SNEGSKA (reference sequence). This CDR3 has 12 residues. DNA of the CDR3: TGCAGCAAGCGGGGGCCGGGCAATGAGCAGTTCTTC. This encodes CSKRGPGNEQFF.

This clonotype was seen a handful of times. J is TRBJ2-5 and V is TRBV9; 7 bases are a match to TRBD1. Per the germline V gene, CDR1 is SGDLS and CDR2 is YYNGEE. V dropped 2 bases and J dropped 5; count of bases not matched to a gene: 15. The CDR3 spans 17 residues. The CDR3 is CASSVLGTVGYRETQYF. The DNA for the CDR3 is TGTGCCAGCAGCGTCTTAGGGACAGTAGGGTATAGGGAGACCCAGTACTTC. The whole variable domain, remainder taken from reference TRBV9 and TRBJ2-5, is DSGVTQTPKHLITATGQRVTLRCSPRSGDLSVYWYQQSLDQGLQFLIQYYNGEERAKGNILERFSAQQFPDLHSELNLSSLELGDSALYFCASSVLGTVGYRETQYFGPGTRLLVL.

The sample holds many counts of this clonotype. The V gene is TRBV19, the J gene TRBJ1-1; 8 positions agree with TRBD1. This CDR3 has 13 residues. V was pared by 5 bases and J by 5 bases, with 4 bases of the junction left unmatched. Per germline, CDR1 LNHDA and CDR2 SQIVND (reference sequence). This chain's CDR3 is CASSSDRETEAFF. Written as DNA, the CDR3 is TGTGCCAGTAGTTCGGACAGGGAAACTGAAGCTTTCTTT.

This clonotype was recorded a few times. This chain connects TRBV4-1 to TRBJ1-2; D not resolved. Trimming left V 0 bases short and J 6 bases short, with 14 bases between. CDR1 is MGHRA, CDR2 YSYEKL, per germline. The CDR3 spans 15 residues. The DNA for the CDR3 is TGCGCCAGCAGCCAAGATCCAGGCCCTGCCCATGGCTACACCTTC. Translated, it gives CASSQDPGPAHGYTF.

The J gene is TRBJ2-2, the V gene TRBV19; 13 positions match TRBD2. This CDR3 is built from 16 residues. After removal of 6 bases from V and 5 bases from J, the junction contained 6 bases not matched to a gene. CDR1 is LNHDA, CDR2 SQIVND, per germline (reference sequence). This chain's CDR3 is CASRPTGLAGTGELFF. The CDR3 bases are TGTGCCAGTAGGCCTACGGGACTAGCGGGGACCGGGGAGCTGTTTTTT.

The genes are TRBV2 and TRBJ1-4; D is perhaps TRBD1 (6 bases). The V and J ends lost 0 bases and 3 bases respectively, with 8 bases between them. CDR1 is SNHLY and CDR2 is FYNNEI in the germline V gene. CDR3 length equals 15 residues. The chain's CDR3 is CASSEATGPNEKLFF. CDR3 nucleotide sequence: TGTGCCAGCAGTGAAGCGACAGGACCTAATGAAAAACTGTTTTTT.

The V and J genes are TRBV5-6 and TRBJ1-2; TRBD1 aligns across 8 bases. V trimming: 4 bases; J trimming: 6 bases; junction bases outside the gene matches: 11. In germline, CDR1 is SGHDT, CDR2 YYEEEE. The CDR3 consists of 15 residues. CDR3 in amino acids: CASSAGTGPGDGYTF. Written as DNA, the CDR3 is TGTGCCAGCAGCGCAGGGACAGGCCCGGGTGATGGCTACACCTTC.

This clonotype was seen at least ten times. The genes are TRBV6-2 or TRBV6-3 and TRBJ2-1; TRBD2 matches 7 bases. Germline values: CDR1 MNHEY, CDR2 SVGEGT. The trim removed 4 bases at V and 5 bases at J, leaving 2 bases unmatched. This CDR3 region has 13 residues. The CDR3 DNA is TGTGCCAGCAGTTGGACTAGGAACAATGAGCAGTTCTTC. Residues: CASSWTRNNEQFF.

This clonotype occurred a few times. The chain uses TRBV28 and TRBJ1-6, with D tentatively TRBD1 (5 bases). CDR3 length equals 11 residues. Germline V lookup: CDR1 MDHEN, CDR2 SYDVKM. The V and J ends lost 2 bases and 17 bases respectively, with 10 bases between them. The CDR3 loop reads CASSLRGTVHF. The CDR3 DNA reads as TGTGCCAGCAGTTTAAGAGGGACCGTCCACTTT. The full variable domain, completed using reference TRBV28 and TRBJ1-6, is DVKVTQSSRYLVKRTGEKVFLECVQDMDHENMFWYRQDPGLGLRLIYFSYDVKMKEKGDIPEGYSVSREKKERFSLILESASTNQTSMYLCASSLRGTVHFGNGTRLTVT.